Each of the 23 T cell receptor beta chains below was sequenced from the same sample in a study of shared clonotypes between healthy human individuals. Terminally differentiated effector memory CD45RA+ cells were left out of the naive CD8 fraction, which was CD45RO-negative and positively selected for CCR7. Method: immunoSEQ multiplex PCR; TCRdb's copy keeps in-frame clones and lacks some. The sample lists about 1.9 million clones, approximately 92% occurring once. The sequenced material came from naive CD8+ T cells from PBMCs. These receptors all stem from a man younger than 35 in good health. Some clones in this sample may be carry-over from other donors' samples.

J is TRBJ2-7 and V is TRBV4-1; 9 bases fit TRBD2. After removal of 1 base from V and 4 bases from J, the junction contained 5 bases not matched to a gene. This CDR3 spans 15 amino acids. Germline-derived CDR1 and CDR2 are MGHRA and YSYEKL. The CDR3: CASSQVAGGFYEQYF. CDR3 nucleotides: TGCGCCAGCAGCCAAGTCGCGGGGGGGTTTTACGAGCAGTACTTC.

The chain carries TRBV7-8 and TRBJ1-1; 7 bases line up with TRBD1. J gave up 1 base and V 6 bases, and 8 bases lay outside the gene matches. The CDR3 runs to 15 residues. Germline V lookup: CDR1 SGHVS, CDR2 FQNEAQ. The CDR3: CASRPTDRANTEAFF. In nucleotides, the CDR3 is TGTGCCAGCAGACCTACCGACAGGGCGAACACTGAAGCTTTCTTT.

CDR3 sequence (DNA): TGTGCCAGCAGTTCCCCAAGCCGGGCGTTGGGTGAGCAGTACTTC. Translating gives CASSSPSRALGEQYF. The rearrangement links TRBV6-6 to TRBJ2-7, with unresolved D. Between the trimmed V and J ends, which lost 4 bases and 7 bases, there was a span of 20 bases. The CDR3 is 15 residues long. Per the germline V gene, CDR1 is MNHNY and CDR2 is SVGAGI (reference sequence).

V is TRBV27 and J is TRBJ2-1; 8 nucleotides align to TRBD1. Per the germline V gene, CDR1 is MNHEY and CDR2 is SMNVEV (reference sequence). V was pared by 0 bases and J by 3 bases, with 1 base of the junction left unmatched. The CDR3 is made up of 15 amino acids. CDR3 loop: CASSLSTGVYNEQFF. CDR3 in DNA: TGTGCCAGCAGTTTATCGACAGGGGTCTACAATGAGCAGTTCTTC.

The CDR3 is CASSHGTVEGGPSYEQYF. The CDR3 region has the DNA TGCGCCAGCAGCCACGGGACGGTCGAAGGAGGTCCTTCCTACGAGCAGTACTTC. The chain carries TRBV4-1 and TRBJ2-7, with D perhaps being TRBD1 or TRBD2 (5 bases each). Trimming pared 3 bases from V and 1 base from J, leaving 22 bases between. From germline, CDR1 is MGHRA and CDR2 YSYEKL. This CDR3 region has 18 residues.

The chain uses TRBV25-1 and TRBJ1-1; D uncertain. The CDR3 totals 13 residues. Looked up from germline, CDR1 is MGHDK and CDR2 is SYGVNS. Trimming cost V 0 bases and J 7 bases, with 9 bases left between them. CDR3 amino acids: CASSEYIRGEAFF. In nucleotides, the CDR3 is TGTGCCAGCAGTGAATATATTCGGGGTGAAGCTTTCTTT.

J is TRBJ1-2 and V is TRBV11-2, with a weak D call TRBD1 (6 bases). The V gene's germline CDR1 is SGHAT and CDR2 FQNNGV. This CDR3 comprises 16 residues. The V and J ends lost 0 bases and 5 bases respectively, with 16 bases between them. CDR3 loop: CASSLDITGWEYGYTF. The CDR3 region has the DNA TGTGCCAGCAGCTTAGATATTACAGGGTGGGAGTATGGCTACACCTTC. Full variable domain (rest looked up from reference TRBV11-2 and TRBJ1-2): EAGVAQSPRYKIIEKRQSVAFWCNPISGHATLYWYQQILGQGPKLLIQFQNNGVVDDSQLPKDRFSAERLKGVDSTLKIQPAKLEDSAVYLCASSLDITGWEYGYTFGSGTRLTVV.

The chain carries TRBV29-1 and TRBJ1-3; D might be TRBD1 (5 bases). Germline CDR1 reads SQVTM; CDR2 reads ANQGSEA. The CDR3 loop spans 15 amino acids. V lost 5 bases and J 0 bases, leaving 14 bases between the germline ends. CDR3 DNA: TGCAGCGTTTCAAGGCAGGACACCTCTGGAAACACCATATATTTT. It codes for CSVSRQDTSGNTIYF.

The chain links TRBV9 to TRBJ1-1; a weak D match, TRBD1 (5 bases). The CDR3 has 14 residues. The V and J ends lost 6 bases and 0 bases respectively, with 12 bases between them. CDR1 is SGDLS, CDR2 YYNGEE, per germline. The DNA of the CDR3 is TGTGCCAGCACCCCCGGGACGGTGAACACTGAAGCTTTCTTT. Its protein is CASTPGTVNTEAFF.

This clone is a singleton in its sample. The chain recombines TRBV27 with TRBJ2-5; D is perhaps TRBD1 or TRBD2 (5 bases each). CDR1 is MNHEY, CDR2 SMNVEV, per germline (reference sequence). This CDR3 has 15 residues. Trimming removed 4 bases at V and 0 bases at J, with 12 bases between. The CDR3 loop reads CASSSGTTNQETQYF. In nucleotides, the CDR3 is TGTGCCAGCAGTTCCGGGACGACCAACCAAGAGACCCAGTACTTC.

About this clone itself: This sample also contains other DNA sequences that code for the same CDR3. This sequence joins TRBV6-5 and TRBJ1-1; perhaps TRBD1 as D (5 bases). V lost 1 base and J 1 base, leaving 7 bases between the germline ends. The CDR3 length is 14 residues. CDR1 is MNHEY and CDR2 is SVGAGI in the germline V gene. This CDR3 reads CASSYYQGNTEAFF. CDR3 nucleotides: TGTGCCAGCAGTTACTATCAGGGGAACACTGAAGCTTTCTTT.

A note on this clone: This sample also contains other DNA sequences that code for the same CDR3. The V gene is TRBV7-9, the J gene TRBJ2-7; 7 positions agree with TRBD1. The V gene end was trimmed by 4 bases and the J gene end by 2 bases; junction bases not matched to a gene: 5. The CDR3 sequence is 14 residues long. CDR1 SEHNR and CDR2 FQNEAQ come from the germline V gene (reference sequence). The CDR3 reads CASSSPTGPYEQYF. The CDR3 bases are TGTGCCAGCAGCTCCCCGACAGGGCCCTACGAGCAGTACTTC.

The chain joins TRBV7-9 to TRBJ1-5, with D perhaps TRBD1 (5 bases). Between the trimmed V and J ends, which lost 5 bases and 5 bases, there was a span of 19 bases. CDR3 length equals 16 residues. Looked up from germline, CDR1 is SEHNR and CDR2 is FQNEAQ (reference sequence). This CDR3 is CASSVGPLGADQPQHF. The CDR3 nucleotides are TGTGCCAGCAGCGTGGGACCTTTGGGCGCGGATCAGCCCCAGCATTTT.

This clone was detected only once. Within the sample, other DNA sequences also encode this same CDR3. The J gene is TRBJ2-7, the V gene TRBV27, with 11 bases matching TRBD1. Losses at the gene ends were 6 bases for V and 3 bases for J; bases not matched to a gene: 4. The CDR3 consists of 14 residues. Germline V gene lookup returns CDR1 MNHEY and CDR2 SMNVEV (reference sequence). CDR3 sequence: CASSPDRGLYEQYF. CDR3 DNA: TGTGCCAGCAGCCCGGACAGGGGGCTCTACGAGCAGTACTTC.

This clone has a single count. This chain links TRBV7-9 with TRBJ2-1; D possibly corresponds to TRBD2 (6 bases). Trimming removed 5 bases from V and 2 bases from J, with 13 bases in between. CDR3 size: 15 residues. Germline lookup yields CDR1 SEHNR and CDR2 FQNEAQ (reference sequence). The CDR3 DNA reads TGTGCCAGCAGCCCTCGGTCGGGGGCCTACAATGAGCAGTTCTTC. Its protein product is CASSPRSGAYNEQFF.

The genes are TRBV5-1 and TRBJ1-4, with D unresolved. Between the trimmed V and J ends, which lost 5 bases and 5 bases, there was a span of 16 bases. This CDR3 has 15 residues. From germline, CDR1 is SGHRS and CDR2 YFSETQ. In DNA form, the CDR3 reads TGCGCCAGCAGTCCATGGACGGCTGGAAATGAAAAACTGTTTTTT. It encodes CASSPWTAGNEKLFF.

The CDR3 is CASSQSVQDRVKLWTQYF. The CDR3, as DNA: TGTGCCAGCAGCCAATCTGTTCAGGACAGGGTCAAGTTGTGGACCCAGTACTTC. The chain uses TRBV16 and TRBJ2-5; TRBD1 matches at 8 bases. Trimming took 0 bases from V and 7 from J; bases not matched to a gene: 16. The germline V gene has CDR1 KGHSY and CDR2 FQNENV. CDR3 length: 18 residues.

CDR3 in amino acids: CASSLGSGSSYNEQFF. In DNA form, the CDR3 reads TGTGCCAGCAGTTTAGGTAGCGGGAGCTCCTACAATGAGCAGTTCTTC. The chain combines TRBV27 with TRBJ2-1; 9 bases line up with TRBD2. V lost 2 bases and J lost 0; bases outside the gene matches: 2. CDR3 length: 16 amino acids. Per the germline V gene, CDR1 is MNHEY and CDR2 is SMNVEV (reference sequence).

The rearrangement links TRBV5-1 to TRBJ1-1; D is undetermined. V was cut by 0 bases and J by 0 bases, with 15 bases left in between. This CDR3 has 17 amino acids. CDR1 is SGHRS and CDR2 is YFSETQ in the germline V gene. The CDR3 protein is CASSLGAPQGLNTEAFF. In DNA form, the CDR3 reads TGCGCCAGCAGCTTGGGGGCCCCACAAGGATTGAACACTGAAGCTTTCTTT.

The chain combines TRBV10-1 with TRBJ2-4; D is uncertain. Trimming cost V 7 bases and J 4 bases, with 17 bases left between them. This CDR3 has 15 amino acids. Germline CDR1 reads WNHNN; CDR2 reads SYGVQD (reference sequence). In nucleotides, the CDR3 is TGCGCCAGCATGGTCGAGACTCCGGGTAAAAACATTCAGTACTTC. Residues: CASMVETPGKNIQYF.

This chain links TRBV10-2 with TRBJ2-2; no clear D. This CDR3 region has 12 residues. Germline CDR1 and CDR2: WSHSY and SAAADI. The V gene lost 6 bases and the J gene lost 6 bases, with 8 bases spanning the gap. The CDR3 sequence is CASSLYSGELFF. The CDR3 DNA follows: TGCGCCAGCAGCCTCTACTCCGGGGAGCTGTTTTTT.

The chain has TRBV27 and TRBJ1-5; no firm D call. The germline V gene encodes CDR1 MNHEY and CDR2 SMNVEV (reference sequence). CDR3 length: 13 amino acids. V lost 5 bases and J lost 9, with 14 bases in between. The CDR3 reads CASSPLEGGPQHF. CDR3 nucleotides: TGTGCCAGCAGTCCCCTCGAAGGAGGGCCCCAGCATTTT.

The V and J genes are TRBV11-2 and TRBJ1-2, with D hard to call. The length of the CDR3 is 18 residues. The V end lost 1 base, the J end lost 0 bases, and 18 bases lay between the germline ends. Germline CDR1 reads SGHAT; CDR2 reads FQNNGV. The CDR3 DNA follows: TGTGCCAGCAGCTTAGGGGTCCTATTTCGGAAAACTAACTATGGCTACACCTTC. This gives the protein CASSLGVLFRKTNYGYTF.